The sequence of this TCR beta chain was determined in a study of T-cell reconstitution after alpha-beta-depleted transplantation in children. This clonotype appeared a few times. The CDR3 sequence is 14 residues long. Germline V gene data show CDR1 as MGHDK and CDR2 as SYGVNS. Trimming took off 4 bases at V and 3 bases at J, with 10 bases between the two ends. Construction of the TCRbeta library involved unique molecular identifiers. Each CDR3 protein gets one entry after TCRdb re-called the PCR reads with MiXCR. The profile shows approximately 200,000 distinct CDR3 sequences, roughly 15% of them singletons.

The receptor was isolated from a human donor who donated a stem cell graft to a child with acute lymphoblastic leukemia. The chain employs TRBV25-1 and TRBJ1-5, with D tentatively TRBD1 (5 bases). Sequencing used PBMCs from the stem cell graft donor, obtained from the stem cell graft. The CDR3 bases are TGTGCCAGCAGTGCGTGGGGCGACAATCAGCCCCAGCATTTT. Its protein product is CASSAWGDNQPQHF.